The 27 T cell receptor beta chains in this list originate from one sample, sequenced in a study of blood T cell repertoires in COVID-19. Assay used: immunoSEQ multiplex PCR; TCRdb lists only in-frame clones, some missing. The repertoire consists of 350,000 or so clones, with 90% occurring once and the leading ten covering 6.5%. The sequenced sample was peripheral blood. These receptors were taken from a man aged 18-30 years with active or convalescent COVID-19.

The chain is built from TRBV19 and TRBJ2-1, with D tentatively TRBD2 (5 bases). Between the trimmed V and J ends, which lost 4 bases and 10 bases, there was a span of 11 bases. Germline-derived CDR1 and CDR2 are LNHDA and SQIVND (reference sequence). This CDR3 spans 12 amino acids. The CDR3 region is CASSTREREQFF. The CDR3 DNA reads as TGTGCCAGTAGTACAAGGGAGAGGGAGCAGTTCTTC.

This chain links TRBV19 with TRBJ1-1; TRBD1 aligns across 12 bases. With 6 bases clipped from V and 4 bases from J, the junction kept 6 bases outside the gene matches. Looked up from germline, CDR1 is LNHDA and CDR2 is SQIVND (reference sequence). The CDR3 is 15 residues long. CDR3 protein: CASSPGTGGFTEAFF. The CDR3 DNA follows: TGTGCCAGTAGCCCCGGGACAGGGGGCTTCACTGAAGCTTTCTTT.

The chain combines TRBV9 with TRBJ1-1; D is uncertain. CDR3 length: 15 amino acids. Between the trimmed V and J ends, which lost 0 bases and 1 base, there was a span of 10 bases. Germline CDR1 is SGDLS and CDR2 is YYNGEE. DNA for the CDR3: TGTGCCAGCAGCGTAGGTGGTTCAGAGAACACTGAAGCTTTCTTT. Amino acid sequence: CASSVGGSENTEAFF.

The V and J genes are TRBV27 and TRBJ2-7; a weak D match, TRBD2 (5 bases). This CDR3 is 15 amino acids long. Per the germline V gene, CDR1 is MNHEY and CDR2 is SMNVEV (reference sequence). Trimming took off 5 bases at V and 2 bases at J, with 16 bases between the two ends. This chain's CDR3 is CASSPRLGSTYEQYF. The CDR3 DNA follows: TGTGCCAGCAGTCCCAGGTTGGGGAGTACCTACGAGCAGTACTTC.

The chain uses TRBV25-1 and TRBJ1-6; D is perhaps TRBD1 (5 bases). Germline V gene lookup returns CDR1 MGHDK and CDR2 SYGVNS. The CDR3 has 13 residues. Trimming cost V 5 bases and J 10 bases, with 12 bases left between them. The chain's CDR3 is CASSRQGGSPLHF. The CDR3 DNA follows: TGTGCCAGCAGTAGGCAGGGTGGCTCACCCCTCCACTTT.

This rearrangement joins TRBV11-2 to TRBJ1-2; a possible D gene is TRBD1 (6 bases). This CDR3 comprises 15 residues. CDR1 and CDR2 from the germline V gene are SGHAT and FQNNGV. V dropped 6 bases and J dropped 7 bases, with 21 bases sitting between them. The CDR3 DNA is TGTGCCAGCAGTACCAGTTATGGGGGGGCGGGTGGCTACACCTTC. Translated, it gives CASSTSYGGAGGYTF.

This chain links TRBV7-2 with TRBJ2-5, with TRBD2 matching 12 bases. CDR1 is SGHTA, CDR2 FQGNSA, per germline. The CDR3 extends over 15 amino acids. The J segment lost 5 bases and the V segment lost 8 bases, leaving 9 bases of the junction unmatched. CDR3 region: CASLASGGAGETQYF. The CDR3, as DNA: TGTGCCAGCCTTGCTAGCGGGGGGGCAGGTGAGACCCAGTACTTC.

The gene calls are TRBV19 and TRBJ2-3; weak D call: TRBD2 (6 bases). Germline V CDR1 and CDR2: LNHDA, SQIVND (reference sequence). The CDR3 totals 14 residues. The V and J ends lost 5 bases and 0 bases respectively, with 9 bases between them. The chain's CDR3 is CASSLGTSTDTQYF. CDR3 DNA: TGTGCCAGTAGTCTAGGGACTAGCACAGATACGCAGTATTTT.

The rearrangement joins TRBV28 to TRBJ2-1; D is possibly TRBD1 (6 bases). Germline V lookup: CDR1 MDHEN, CDR2 SYDVKM. V was shortened by 10 bases and J by 8 bases, with 12 bases between the two germline ends. The CDR3 spans 11 residues. The CDR3 bases are TGTGCCACCACAGGGTGGGATGAGCAGTTCTTC. Translation gives CATTGWDEQFF. The full variable domain, its missing parts supplied by reference TRBV28 and TRBJ2-1, is DVKVTQSSRYLVKRTGEKVFLECVQDMDHENMFWYRQDPGLGLRLIYFSYDVKMKEKGDIPEGYSVSREKKERFSLILESASTNQTSMYLCATTGWDEQFFGPGTRLTVL.

The chain is built from TRBV27 and TRBJ1-5, with 10 bases that match TRBD1. This CDR3 spans 17 amino acids. Germline trimming cut 6 bases from V and 0 bases from J; bases unmatched to any gene: 8. In germline, CDR1 is MNHEY, CDR2 SMNVEV (reference sequence). The CDR3 sequence is CASSPGTGVDSNQPQHF. The CDR3 DNA follows: TGTGCCAGCAGCCCGGGGACAGGGGTCGATAGCAATCAGCCCCAGCATTTT.

This rearrangement joins TRBV5-8 to TRBJ1-5; D unresolved. Germline V gene sequence: CDR1 SGHTS, CDR2 YDEGEE. The CDR3 totals 15 residues. With 4 bases removed from V and 2 bases from J, the gap between germline ends came to 13 bases. In nucleotides, the CDR3 is TGTGCCAGCAGCCCCGGGAGGAATGGCAATCAGCCCCAGCATTTT. Translating gives CASSPGRNGNQPQHF.

The chain employs TRBV7-9 and TRBJ1-3; 11 nucleotides match TRBD1. After removal of 6 bases from V and 0 bases from J, the junction contained 10 bases not matched to a gene. Germline assignment: CDR1 SEHNR and CDR2 FQNEAQ (reference sequence). CDR3 length: 18 amino acids. The CDR3 sequence is CASRYGTGGRISGNTIYF. In nucleotides, the CDR3 is TGTGCCAGCAGATATGGGACAGGGGGAAGAATCTCTGGAAACACCATATATTTT.

As concerns this clone: One end of the junction fails to match germline, which may point to a read error. CDR3 nucleotides: TGTGCCAGCTCACCCCAGGGTGCGTCTGGGGCCAACGTGCTGACTTTC. Translation: CASSPQGASGANVLTF. This chain links TRBV18 with TRBJ2-6; D is perhaps TRBD1 (5 bases). This CDR3 comprises 16 residues. Germline lookup yields CDR1 KGHSH and CDR2 LQKENI.

The chain recombines TRBV2 with TRBJ2-5; TRBD1 agrees at 7 bases. Germline V gene data show CDR1 as SNHLY and CDR2 as FYNNEI. The CDR3 contains 14 residues. The trim removed 4 bases at V and 5 bases at J, leaving 7 bases unmatched. CDR3 nucleotides: TGTGCCAGCAGTGTTGAGGGGGCCCGGGAGACCCAGTACTTC. Its protein is CASSVEGARETQYF.

This clone was detected only once. This chain joins TRBV6-2 or TRBV6-3 and TRBJ1-2; 7 nucleotides match TRBD1. There are 18 residues in the CDR3. V was pared by 3 bases and J by 7 bases, with 20 bases of the junction left unmatched. The germline V gene encodes CDR1 MNHEY and CDR2 SVGEGT. The CDR3 nucleotides are TGTGCCAGCAGTTATTCACAATCTACCGGGACAGCTTCTCTTGGCTACACCTTC. This encodes CASSYSQSTGTASLGYTF.

In its sample, this clone was seen once. V and J are TRBV7-3 and TRBJ1-1; D gene uncertain. V was cut by 0 bases and J by 1 base, with 9 bases left in between. Germline-derived CDR1 and CDR2 are SGHTA and FQGTGA. This CDR3 has 15 amino acids. In nucleotides, the CDR3 is TGTGCCAGCAGCTTAACTTCACAGACGAACACTGAAGCTTTCTTT. Translating it yields CASSLTSQTNTEAFF.

The chain recombines TRBV7-7 with TRBJ1-4; no clear D. Germline loops: CDR1 SSHAT, CDR2 FNYEAQ (reference sequence). The CDR3 contains 15 residues. The ends were cut back, 3 bases at V and 2 bases at J, with 10 bases in the middle. The CDR3 protein is CASSLTPGTNEKLFF. The CDR3 region has the DNA TGTGCCAGCAGCTTGACCCCGGGGACTAATGAAAAACTGTTTTTT.

The rearrangement uses TRBV7-3 and TRBJ2-7, with 12 nucleotides matching TRBD1. The CDR3 contains 14 residues. Germline values: CDR1 SGHTA, CDR2 FQGTGA. The J segment lost 4 bases and the V segment lost 5 bases, leaving 3 bases of the junction unmatched. The CDR3 region is CASSRGQGAYEQYF. CDR3 bases: TGTGCCAGCAGCCGGGGACAGGGGGCGTACGAGCAGTACTTC. The variable domain in full, with the rest retrieved from reference TRBV7-3 and TRBJ2-7, is GAGVSQTPSNKVTEKGKYVELRCDPISGHTALYWYRQSLGQGPEFLIYFQGTGAADDSGLPNDRFFAVRPEGSVSTLKIQRTERGDSAVYLCASSRGQGAYEQYFGPGTRLTVT.

V gene TRBV2 combines with J gene TRBJ2-5; D possibly corresponds to TRBD2 (6 bases). Germline-derived CDR1 and CDR2 are SNHLY and FYNNEI. V lost 1 base to trimming and J lost 5 bases, with 14 bases between them. The CDR3 sequence is 15 residues long. The CDR3 protein is CASSEGWGVRETQYF. CDR3 in DNA: TGTGCCAGCAGTGAAGGTTGGGGGGTCCGGGAGACCCAGTACTTC.

The V call is TRBV6-2 or TRBV6-3, the J call TRBJ1-5; 9 bases are shared with TRBD1. The CDR3 loop spans 16 amino acids. Germline CDR1 MNHEY, CDR2 SVGEGT. With 2 bases clipped from V and 3 bases from J, the junction kept 5 bases outside the gene matches. This chain's CDR3 is CASSYRGQGPNQPQHF. The CDR3 bases are TGTGCCAGCAGTTACCGGGGACAGGGACCCAATCAGCCCCAGCATTTT.

About this clone: The same CDR3 also results from other DNA sequences found in this sample. CDR3 loop: CASSIVGSSYEQYF. The CDR3 DNA follows: TGTGCCAGTAGTATAGTCGGGAGCTCCTACGAGCAGTACTTC. This chain links TRBV19 with TRBJ2-7; D may be TRBD2 (6 bases). This CDR3 spans 14 amino acids. Per the germline V gene, CDR1 is LNHDA and CDR2 is SQIVND (reference sequence). Trimming pared 1 base from V and 0 bases from J, leaving 7 bases between.

The CDR3 coding sequence is TGTGCCAGCAGCGGGACAGTGGGAGGCTACACCTTC. It translates to CASSGTVGGYTF. The gene calls are TRBV9 and TRBJ1-2; maybe TRBD1 (6 bases). V lost 3 bases, J lost 8 bases, and 11 bases lay in between. CDR3 size: 12 residues. Germline CDR1 reads SGDLS; CDR2 reads YYNGEE.

Points on this clone: This CDR3 is also generated by other DNA sequences in the sample. The chain has TRBV27 and TRBJ1-2, with a weak D call TRBD1 (5 bases). Germline V gives CDR1 MNHEY, CDR2 SMNVEV (reference sequence). The CDR3 is 14 amino acids. Trimming cost V 6 bases and J 4 bases, with 15 bases left between them. The DNA of the CDR3 is TGTGCCAGCAGCTACCGTCAGGGAAGCTATGGCTACACCTTC. It specifies CASSYRQGSYGYTF.

The chain recombines TRBV7-6 with TRBJ2-1; 10 bases fit TRBD1. V dropped 5 bases and J dropped 2; count of bases not matched to a gene: 3. The CDR3 consists of 15 residues. Germline CDR1 and CDR2: SGHVS and FNYEAQ. CDR3 DNA sequence: TGTGCCAGCAGCCAGACAGGGGGCGCCTACAATGAGCAGTTCTTC. It specifies CASSQTGGAYNEQFF.

Written as DNA, the CDR3 is TGTGCCAGCAGTTTTTTATCCTTGAATTCACCCCTCCACTTT. Translation: CASSFLSLNSPLHF. The chain employs TRBV27 and TRBJ1-6, with no clear D. With 3 bases removed from V and 7 bases from J, the gap between germline ends came to 10 bases. Germline assignment: CDR1 MNHEY and CDR2 SMNVEV (reference sequence). CDR3 size: 14 residues.

The chain couples TRBV7-9 to TRBJ1-1; TRBD1 agrees at 7 bases. Germline V gene sequence: CDR1 SEHNR, CDR2 FQNEAQ (reference sequence). J gave up 7 bases and V 5 bases, and 7 bases lay outside the gene matches. This CDR3 has 13 residues. The CDR3, as DNA: TGTGCCAGCAGCCCAGGGACAGAGCGTGAAGCTTTCTTT. It is translated as CASSPGTEREAFF. Together with reference TRBV7-9 and TRBJ1-1, the CDR3 gives the full variable domain: DTGVSQNPRHKITKRGQNVTFRCDPISEHNRLYWYRQTLGQGPEFLTYFQNEAQLEKSRLLSDRFSAERPKGSFSTLEIQRTEQGDSAMYLCASSPGTEREAFFGQGTRLTVV.

The chain employs TRBV7-2 and TRBJ2-1; TRBD2 agrees at 9 bases. With 4 bases clipped from V and 0 bases from J, the junction kept 7 bases outside the gene matches. This CDR3 is built from 17 residues. Germline CDR1 is SGHTA and CDR2 is FQGNSA. The CDR3 DNA follows: TGTGCCAGCAGCTCACCCATAGCGGGAGCCTCCTACAATGAGCAGTTCTTC. It translates to CASSSPIAGASYNEQFF.